The 25 T cell receptor beta chains below come from one sample, sequenced in a study of early T cells in non-severe SARS-CoV-2 infection. TCRdb itself ran the 5' RACE reads through MiXCR, one entry per CDR3 protein. The sample comprises about 64,000 distinct CDR3 sequences, 20% to 25% of which are singletons, and about 17% rests with the top ten. Sequencing was performed on whole blood, taken at baseline. The receptors originated from an adult who was a healthcare worker with PCR-confirmed SARS-CoV-2 infection or an uninfected control (not recorded which).

A few counts support this clonotype. This chain joins TRBV4-1 and TRBJ1-2, with D possibly TRBD1 on 5 matching bases. V lost 6 bases, J lost 4 bases, and 18 bases lay in between. Germline CDR1 MGHRA, CDR2 YSYEKL. The CDR3 spans 15 residues. The CDR3 DNA follows: TGCGCCAGCAGGGCCCTTGGGGCAGCTGGCTATGGCTACACCTTC. Its protein is CASRALGAAGYGYTF.

The chain recombines TRBV29-1 with TRBJ2-5, with D possibly called TRBD1 or TRBD2 (5 bases each). Germline V CDR1 and CDR2: SQVTM, ANQGSEA. This CDR3 has 12 residues. V was pared by 4 bases and J by 3 bases, with 9 bases between. The CDR3 region has the DNA TGCAGCGTTGGAGAGGGGAAAGAGACCCAGTACTTC. Its protein is CSVGEGKETQYF.

This chain connects TRBV6-1 to TRBJ2-1; 10 bases map to TRBD1. This CDR3 has 14 residues. The junction had 6 bases not matched to a gene; V was cut back by 8 bases and J by 5 bases. Germline values: CDR1 MNHNS, CDR2 SASEGT. The CDR3 bases are TGTGCCAGCCACCGGGACAGGGGACACAATGAGCAGTTCTTC. This gives the protein CASHRDRGHNEQFF.

This clonotype appeared a few times. The chain recombines TRBV19 with TRBJ2-2; D is undetermined. The CDR3 is 15 residues long. Germline V gives CDR1 LNHDA, CDR2 SQIVND (reference sequence). Trimming pared 7 bases from V and 2 bases from J, leaving 14 bases between. The CDR3 DNA follows: TGTGCCAGTACACCGTTAACCCCCAACACCGGGGAGCTGTTTTTT. It encodes CASTPLTPNTGELFF.

The rearrangement joins TRBV19 to TRBJ2-7; 7 bases line up with TRBD1. V shed 5 bases and J 2 bases; nucleotides not matched to a gene: 6. Germline values: CDR1 LNHDA, CDR2 SQIVND (reference sequence). CDR3 length: 14 residues. The CDR3 spells CASSATGTAYEQYF. DNA of the CDR3: TGTGCCAGTAGTGCGACCGGGACAGCCTACGAGCAGTACTTC.

This chain uses TRBV14 with TRBJ1-6; no firm D call. The CDR3 extends over 15 amino acids. Germline lookup yields CDR1 SGHDN and CDR2 FVKESK. The germline V and J ends were trimmed by 4 bases and 10 bases, with 17 bases remaining between them. The CDR3 reads CASSLEGSIWSPLHF. For the CDR3, the DNA is TGTGCCAGCAGCCTTGAGGGAAGTATTTGGTCACCCCTCCACTTT.

The chain employs TRBV29-1 and TRBJ2-5, with 7 bases identical to TRBD1. After removal of 4 bases from V and 5 bases from J, the junction contained 4 bases not matched to a gene. Germline V gene lookup returns CDR1 SQVTM and CDR2 ANQGSEA. The CDR3 runs to 12 residues. In DNA, the CDR3 is TGCAGCGTTGCAAGGGGGCCGGAGACCCAGTACTTC. This sequence encodes CSVARGPETQYF.

The chain uses TRBV24-1 and TRBJ2-1, with D tentatively TRBD2 (6 bases). Trimming removed 9 bases at V and 9 bases at J, with 14 bases between. The CDR3 consists of 12 residues. Germline lookup yields CDR1 KGHDR and CDR2 SFDVKD. CDR3 protein: CATRDFLCEQFF. The CDR3 bases are TGTGCCACCCGGGACTTCCTCTGTGAGCAGTTCTTC.

The genes are TRBV7-3 and TRBJ2-1; maybe TRBD2 (6 bases). Looked up from germline, CDR1 is SGHTA and CDR2 is FQGTGA. The V end was cut by 1 base, the J end by 3 bases, with 16 bases between. This CDR3 comprises 17 residues. CDR3 region: CASSLIDWTTLYNEQFF. The CDR3 DNA follows: TGTGCCAGCAGCTTAATAGATTGGACTACCCTCTACAATGAGCAGTTCTTC.

This clonotype occurred once. The V gene is TRBV7-9, the J gene TRBJ2-2, with 7 bases identical to TRBD1. The CDR3 length is 13 residues. Losses at the gene ends were 11 bases for V and 0 bases for J; bases not matched to a gene: 3. Germline assignment: CDR1 SEHNR and CDR2 FQNEAQ (reference sequence). The CDR3 DNA follows: TGTGCCGGACAGGTCTCGAACACCGGGGAGCTGTTTTTT. Translated, it gives CAGQVSNTGELFF.

The chain carries TRBV27 and TRBJ1-4, with D possibly matching TRBD1 (6 bases). V was cut by 5 bases and J by 4 bases, with 11 bases left in between. The CDR3 sequence is 14 residues long. CDR1 and CDR2 (germline): MNHEY, SMNVEV (reference sequence). The DNA of the CDR3 is TGTGCCAGCAGTAGGGGGGGGCTTAATGAAAAACTGTTTTTT. Amino acid sequence: CASSRGGLNEKLFF.

The chain employs TRBV11-2 and TRBJ2-3; D tentatively fits TRBD1 or TRBD2 (6 bases each). Germline CDR1 and CDR2: SGHAT and FQNNGV. This CDR3 is built from 13 residues. V was pared by 1 base and J by 8 bases, with 10 bases between. The CDR3 here is CASSLVTGATQYF. CDR3 bases: TGTGCCAGCAGCTTAGTAACGGGGGCTACGCAGTATTTT.

This clonotype occurred once. V is TRBV5-1 and J is TRBJ1-2; D is perhaps TRBD1 (5 bases). The CDR3 has 14 amino acids. Per germline, CDR1 SGHRS and CDR2 YFSETQ. V lost 4 bases and J lost 5, with 15 bases in between. CDR3 DNA sequence: TGCGCCAGCAGCGCAGCAGGGAGCACGTATGGCTACACCTTC. Translated, it gives CASSAAGSTYGYTF.

This clonotype was seen a handful of times. The chain joins TRBV4-2 to TRBJ2-1; perhaps TRBD2 as D (6 bases). Germline V lookup: CDR1 LGHNA, CDR2 YNFKEQ. Deletions cut 1 base from V and 5 bases from J, with 12 bases between. There are 15 residues in the CDR3. CDR3 coding DNA: TGTGCCAGCAGCCAAGCTAGCGCTGGGAACAATGAGCAGTTCTTC. Its protein product is CASSQASAGNNEQFF.

A single count supports this clonotype. The chain joins TRBV5-4 to TRBJ1-2; tentative D call: TRBD1 (6 bases). V was pared by 5 bases and J by 7 bases, with 21 bases between. Germline V lookup: CDR1 SGHNT, CDR2 YYREEE (reference sequence). This CDR3 contains 15 residues. The CDR3 DNA reads TGTGCCAGCAGGAGGGAGGGGGTGACCCTACCTGGCTACACCTTC. Translated: CASRREGVTLPGYTF.

This chain joins TRBV5-1 and TRBJ2-3, with 8 bases aligning to TRBD2. V was pared by 3 bases and J by 6 bases, with 9 bases of the junction left unmatched. Germline lookup yields CDR1 SGHRS and CDR2 YFSETQ. This CDR3 has 15 residues. CDR3 sequence reads: CASSSGLAGEDTQYF. In nucleotides, the CDR3 is TGCGCCAGCAGCTCAGGACTAGCTGGTGAGGATACGCAGTATTTT. The whole variable domain, remainder taken from reference TRBV5-1 and TRBJ2-3, is KAGVTQTPRYLIKTRGQQVTLSCSPISGHRSVSWYQQTPGQGLQFLFEYFSETQRNKGNFPGRFSGRQFSNSRSEMNVSTLELGDSALYLCASSSGLAGEDTQYFGPGTRLTVL.

The V and J genes are TRBV27 and TRBJ2-3; D is unresolved. CDR3 length: 14 amino acids. Germline CDR1 and CDR2: MNHEY and SMNVEV (reference sequence). Trimming took off 6 bases at V and 5 bases at J, with 15 bases between the two ends. The CDR3 loop is CASSRSPLEDTQYF. CDR3 DNA: TGTGCCAGCAGCCGCTCCCCCCTAGAAGATACGCAGTATTTT.

The rearrangement links TRBV19 to TRBJ1-2, with TRBD1 as a possible D gene (5 bases). Germline CDR1 reads LNHDA; CDR2 reads SQIVND (reference sequence). The CDR3 has 14 amino acids. Trimming removed 5 bases at V and 6 bases at J, with 16 bases between. The CDR3 protein is CASSSAGRRDGYTF. The CDR3, as DNA: TGTGCCAGTAGTTCCGCGGGGCGCCGGGATGGCTACACCTTC.

The chain links TRBV12-3 or TRBV12-4 to TRBJ2-4, with a possible D match to TRBD2 (5 bases). This CDR3 region has 15 residues. V dropped 6 bases and J dropped 1 base, with 13 bases sitting between them. The CDR3 nucleotides read TGTGCCAGCAGCCCATCCGGCGGGGCCAAAAACATTCAGTACTTC. Translated, it gives CASSPSGGAKNIQYF.

This clonotype was counted only a few times. The CDR3 sequence: CASSRDDRGDQPQHF. CDR3 coding DNA: TGCGCCAGCAGCCGAGACGACAGGGGCGATCAGCCCCAGCATTTT. The rearrangement links TRBV4-1 to TRBJ1-5, with 8 bases identical to TRBD1. CDR1 and CDR2 (germline): MGHRA, YSYEKL. The V and J ends lost 4 bases and 5 bases, in that order; junction bases with no gene match: 7. This CDR3 is built from 15 residues.

This clonotype was counted ten times or more. This sequence joins TRBV20-1 and TRBJ2-1; the D gene is possibly TRBD2 (5 bases). The CDR3 length is 14 residues. Per the germline V gene, CDR1 is DFQATT and CDR2 is SNEGSKA (reference sequence). The V and J ends lost 6 bases and 12 bases respectively, with 24 bases between them. This chain's CDR3 is CSAKDLQWARGQFF. CDR3 nucleotides: TGCAGTGCGAAGGACCTACAATGGGCCCGGGGGCAGTTCTTC.

The rearrangement links TRBV20-1 to TRBJ1-1; a weak D match, TRBD1 (6 bases). Trimming removed 6 bases at V and 7 bases at J, with 18 bases between. This CDR3 contains 13 residues. Germline V gene lookup returns CDR1 DFQATT and CDR2 SNEGSKA (reference sequence). CDR3: CSARPPGGNEAFF. CDR3 coding DNA: TGCAGTGCCCGACCCCCGGGGGGCAATGAAGCTTTCTTT.

The rearrangement joins TRBV25-1 to TRBJ1-2; the D is unclear. V dropped 1 base and J dropped 5 bases, with 11 bases sitting between them. Germline CDR1 reads MGHDK; CDR2 reads SYGVNS. This CDR3 comprises 14 residues. This chain's CDR3 is CASSELSAGYGYTF. CDR3 bases: TGTGCCAGCAGTGAATTAAGTGCCGGGTATGGCTACACCTTC.

The chain carries TRBV10-2 and TRBJ2-3, with D uncertain. CDR3 length equals 14 residues. Germline-derived CDR1 and CDR2 are WSHSY and SAAADI. V was cut by 3 bases and J by 7 bases, with 14 bases left in between. For the CDR3, the DNA is TGCGCCAGCAGTGATCGGCCCAATGTAAATACGCAGTATTTT. This translates into CASSDRPNVNTQYF.

This clonotype appeared a few times. The CDR3 nucleotides read TGTGCCAGCAGTTTAAGTTCGGGACAGGGGGCAAGAGCTTTCTTT. Residues: CASSLSSGQGARAFF. The gene calls are TRBV27 and TRBJ1-1; 12 bases match TRBD1. Germline CDR1 and CDR2: MNHEY and SMNVEV (reference sequence). The CDR3 consists of 15 residues. The V gene end was trimmed by 2 bases and the J gene end by 10 bases; junction bases not matched to a gene: 8.